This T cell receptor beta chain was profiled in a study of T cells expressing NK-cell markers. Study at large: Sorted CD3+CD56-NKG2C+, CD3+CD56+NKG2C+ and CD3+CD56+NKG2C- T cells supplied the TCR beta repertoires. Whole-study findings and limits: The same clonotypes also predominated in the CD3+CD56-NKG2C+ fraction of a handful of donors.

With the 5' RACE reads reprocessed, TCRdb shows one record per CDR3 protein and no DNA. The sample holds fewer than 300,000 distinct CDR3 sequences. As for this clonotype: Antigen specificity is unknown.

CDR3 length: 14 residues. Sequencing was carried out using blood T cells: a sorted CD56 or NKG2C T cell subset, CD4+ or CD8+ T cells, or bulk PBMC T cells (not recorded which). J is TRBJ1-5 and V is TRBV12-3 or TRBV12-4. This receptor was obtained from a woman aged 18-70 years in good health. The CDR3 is CASSFEASNQPQHF.